The rows below give T cell receptor beta chains drawn from one sample of a study of cytomegalovirus exposure and HLA in healthy donors. Assay used: immunoSEQ multiplex PCR; TCRdb lists only in-frame clones, some missing. The table includes under 200,000 clones, 80% to 85% detected once. The sample was PBMCs. These receptors all come from a male donor in good health and CMV-seropositive. CDR3s include the opening cysteine and the closing phenylalanine or tryptophan. Each record gives: CDR3 length, clone size, V gene, D gene, J gene, CDR3 DNA, CDR3 protein. The D gene is left open where the match is weak. Size values are once, few and many counts, or a class for expanded clones, and some rows have none.

>15|.|TRBV5-4|TRBD1|TRBJ2-3
TGTGCCAGCAGTTTCGACAGGGCAGGAACAGATACGCAGTATTTT
CASSFDRAGTDTQYF
>13|.|TRBV10-1|.|TRBJ1-5
TGCGCCAGCGCCGGGAGCGGCAATCAGCCCCAGCATTTT
CASAGSGNQPQHF
>15|.|TRBV2|TRBD1|TRBJ1-1
TGTGCCAGCAGCCGGGACAGGGGGCTGGACACTGAAGCTTTCTTT
CASSRDRGLDTEAFF
>11|.|TRBV28|.|TRBJ2-6
TGTGCCATTGATGGGGCCAACGGCCTGACTTTC
CAIDGANGLTF
>14|.|TRBV7-2|.|TRBJ2-5
TGTGCCAGCAGCTTACTACGGAGACAAGAGACCCAGTACTTC
CASSLLRRQETQYF
>16|.|TRBV5-6|TRBD1|TRBJ1-6
TGTGCCAGCAGCTTTAAGGGACAGGGGGTAGGTTCACCCCTCCACTTT
CASSFKGQGVGSPLHF
>15|.|TRBV4-3|.|TRBJ2-3
TGCGCCAGCAGCCAACAGCGGATGATCACAGATACGCAGTATTTT
CASSQQRMITDTQYF
>19|.|TRBV7-8|.|TRBJ2-7
TGTGCCAGCAGCTTAGCGCGCCCGTCGTTGGGACTCATTCCCTACGAGCAGTACTTC
CASSLARPSLGLIPYEQYF
>16|.|TRBV28|.|TRBJ2-7
TGTGCCAGCAGTTCAGACCGCGACAGGTTGACCCACGAGCAGTACTTC
CASSSDRDRLTHEQYF
>14|.|TRBV9|.|TRBJ1-3
TGTGCCTCCTCCCGGGAAGCTACTGGAAACACCATATATTTT
CASSREATGNTIYF
>14|.|TRBV5-4|TRBD2|TRBJ2-7
TGTGCCAGCAGCAGAATTAGCGGGAGCTACGAGCAGTACTTC
CASSRISGSYEQYF
>16|.|TRBV4-1|.|TRBJ1-3
TGCGCCAGCAGCCAAGATGGTCCGAGAACTGGAAACACCATATATTTT
CASSQDGPRTGNTIYF
>13|.|TRBV11-3|TRBD1|TRBJ1-1
TGTGCCAGCAGCTCGGGACAGGCGACTGAAGCTTTCTTT
CASSSGQATEAFF
>16|.|TRBV27|TRBD2|TRBJ2-3
TGTGCCAGCAGTCCAACGAGCGGGGGGAGCACAGATACGCAGTATTTT
CASSPTSGGSTDTQYF
>17|.|TRBV11-2|.|TRBJ2-3
TGTGCCAGCAGCTTCTTGTCACGGACAGCCACCACAGATACGCAGTATTTT
CASSFLSRTATTDTQYF
>15|.|TRBV5-4|TRBD2|TRBJ2-1
TGTGCCAGCAGTACCGGGACTAGCGGTTCACGGGAGCAGTTCTTC
CASSTGTSGSREQFF
>15|.|TRBV5-1|TRBD2|TRBJ2-4
TGCGCCAGCAGCATCGGACTAGCGGGCAAAAACAGTCAGTACTTC
CASSIGLAGKNSQYF
>16|.|TRBV7-2|TRBD2|TRBJ2-1
TGTGCCAGCAGCGACTCTAGCGGCAGCTCCTACAATGAACAGTTCTTC
CASSDSSGSSYNEQFF
>15|.|TRBV5-6|TRBD1|TRBJ1-1
TGTGCCAGCAGCTTGGGGGGACAGCTCTACACTGAAGCTTTCTTT
CASSLGGQLYTEAFF
>14|.|TRBV9|.|TRBJ1-5
TGTGCCAGCAGTCCAGGGTCGGGCAATCAGCCCCAGCATTTT
CASSPGSGNQPQHF
>14|.|TRBV28|TRBD1|TRBJ1-2
TGTGCCAGCGGGACGACCGCCAGGGGGAGGGGCTACACCTTC
CASGTTARGRGYTF
>13|.|TRBV18|.|TRBJ1-1
TGTGCCAGCTCCCCTAGGACAGCCACTGAAGCTTTCTTT
CASSPRTATEAFF
>17|.|TRBV28|TRBD1|TRBJ2-7
TGTGCCAGCAGACCCACACGTACCCGGACAGGGTCCTACGAGCAGTACTTC
CASRPTRTRTGSYEQYF
>11|.|TRBV30|.|TRBJ2-7
TGTGCCTGGAGTGGCGGCTACGAGCAGTACTTC
CAWSGGYEQYF
>13|few|TRBV5-4|.|TRBJ1-1
TGTGCCAGCAGCTTGGCAAGGGGGGGTGAAGCTTTCTTT
CASSLARGGEAFF
>13|once|TRBV19|TRBD2|TRBJ2-1
TGTGCCAGTAGCGGGAGGATTTACAATGAGCAGTTCTTC
CASSGRIYNEQFF
>13|.|TRBV2|TRBD1|TRBJ2-7
TGTGCCAGCAGTCCCACAGGGGGCGGAGGGCAGTACTTC
CASSPTGGGGQYF
>19|.|TRBV28|.|TRBJ1-1
TGTGCCAGCAGTCCGCGGCCTAGTAAGAAATTGGGGGCATGGACTGAAGCTTTCTTT
CASSPRPSKKLGAWTEAFF
>16|.|TRBV7-8|TRBD1|TRBJ2-2
TGTGCCAGCAGCGGGTACCGGGACAGTAACACCGGGGAGCTGTTTTTT
CASSGYRDSNTGELFF
>14|.|TRBV4-3|TRBD1|TRBJ1-1
TGCGCCAGCAGCCGGACAGGGGGGGACACTGAAGCTTTCTTT
CASSRTGGDTEAFF
>15|few|TRBV10-3|TRBD1|TRBJ2-7
TGTGCCATCAGTGAGGGGACAGGGGACAGCTACGAGCAGTACTTC
CAISEGTGDSYEQYF